Listed below are T cell receptor beta chains from one sample, sequenced in a study of control samples from healthy donors and cancer patients. Here immunoSEQ multiplex PCR was the method, and the copy in TCRdb shows in-frame clones only, minus some. The sample carries approximately 140,000 clones, roughly nine tenths recorded once. The sequenced sample consisted of PBMCs. Source of these receptors: a man aged 50-60 years with head and neck cancer. Each CDR3 is given with its conserved first and last residue. Each record gives: V gene, D gene, clone size, J gene, CDR3 DNA, CDR3 protein. D genes are given only for firm matches. Clone size is not always given. Where it is, it says once, few, many or a class for expanded clones.

>TRBV19|-|-|TRBJ2-1
TGTGCCAGTAGTCCCCTTTTGCAGGGGGAGCAGTTCTTC
CASSPLLQGEQFF
>TRBV7-4|-|-|TRBJ2-5
TGTGCCAGCAGCTTCGGGCAGGGCGGAGGCCAAGAGACCCAGTACTTC
CASSFGQGGGQETQYF
>TRBV5-5|TRBD1|-|TRBJ1-1
TGTGCCAGCAGCTCACAGGGGTGGGGTGAAGCTTTCTTT
CASSSQGWGEAFF
>TRBV27|-|-|TRBJ2-2
TGTGCCAGCAGTTTAGGGGCAGGGTACACCGGGGAGCTGTTTTTT
CASSLGAGYTGELFF
>TRBV2|TRBD1|-|TRBJ2-7
TGTGCCAGCAGCCCCCAAGGGACAGGGGGTGAAGAGCAGTACTTC
CASSPQGTGGEEQYF
>TRBV10-3|-|-|TRBJ2-6
TGTGCCATCAATTCCGGGCCGACCAGTCCCTCTGGGGCCAACGTCCTGACTTTC
CAINSGPTSPSGANVLTF
>TRBV2|-|-|TRBJ2-7
TGTGCCAGCAGTGAAGGAGGCCAGGGGTTGTACGAGCAGTACTTC
CASSEGGQGLYEQYF
>TRBV19|-|-|TRBJ1-5
TGTGCCAGTAGTTTGGCAAATCAGCCCCAGCATTTT
CASSLANQPQHF
>TRBV27|-|-|TRBJ1-1
TGTGCCAGCGGAGAGGGGGGAGCAGAAGCTTTCTTT
CASGEGGAEAFF
>TRBV12-5|-|-|TRBJ2-5
TGTGCTAGTGCCGGGCTTTCTGTCCATGGAGAGACCCAGTACTTC
CASAGLSVHGETQYF
>TRBV29-1|-|-|TRBJ2-2
TGCAGCGTTGAGAGTCCGCGGGACAGTTCCACCGGGGAGCTGTTTTTT
CSVESPRDSSTGELFF
>TRBV5-6|-|once|TRBJ1-2
TGTGCCAGCAGCTTTCCAGGGAACTATGGCTACACCTTC
CASSFPGNYGYTF
>TRBV7-9|-|-|TRBJ1-5
TGTGCCAGCAGCGTTCAGGGTAGCAATCAGCCCCAGCATTTT
CASSVQGSNQPQHF
>TRBV6-5|TRBD1|-|TRBJ1-2
TGTGCCAGCAGTTCCAGGACAGGGGGCCGTCGGAATGGCTACACCTTC
CASSSRTGGRRNGYTF
>TRBV3-1/TRBV3-2|-|-|TRBJ1-3
TGTGCCAGCAGCCAAGACCCGGTCTCTGGAAACACCATATATTTT
CASSQDPVSGNTIYF
>TRBV6-5|-|once|TRBJ2-1
TGTGCCAGTGGAACCGGGACTTACCTTTACAATGAGCAGTTCTTC
CASGTGTYLYNEQFF
>TRBV7-2|TRBD2|once|TRBJ2-1
TGTGCCAGCAGCTTAGCCCCCCGGTTAGCGGGAGACAATGAGCAGTTCTTC
CASSLAPRLAGDNEQFF
>TRBV6-5|-|-|TRBJ1-1
TGTGCCAGCAGTTACAAACGGGGAACTGAAGCTTTCTTT
CASSYKRGTEAFF
>TRBV10-1|-|-|TRBJ2-2
TGCGCCAGCAGTGAGGGGGGGTCGAACACCGGGGAGCTGTTTTTT
CASSEGGSNTGELFF
>TRBV18|-|-|TRBJ2-1
TGTGCCAGCTCCCCAACCACCAGGGATGAGCAGTTCTTC
CASSPTTRDEQFF
>TRBV10-1|TRBD1|-|TRBJ2-1
TGCGCCAGCAGTGAAGCCCTCGGGACAGGCAATGAGCAGTTCTTC
CASSEALGTGNEQFF
>TRBV7-9|-|-|TRBJ1-4
TGTGCCAGCACCCCGGGAGGGGAAAAACTGTTTTTT
CASTPGGEKLFF
>TRBV18|-|-|TRBJ1-6
TGTGCCAGCTCACCCCAACAGGAGGCACCCCTCCACTTT
CASSPQQEAPLHF
>TRBV7-6|-|-|TRBJ1-1
TGTGCCAGCAGCTTAGATGGGCCAATGGTCTTT
CASSLDGPMVF
>TRBV9|-|-|TRBJ2-7
TGTGCCAGCAGCGTAAATGACTTCTCCTACGAGCAGTACTTC
CASSVNDFSYEQYF
>TRBV18|-|-|TRBJ1-6
TGTGCCAGCTCACCCTCACGACAGAGCTCCTATAATTCACCCCTCCACTTT
CASSPSRQSSYNSPLHF
>TRBV2|-|-|TRBJ2-7
TGTGCCAGCAGTGAAGAAAAGGGGGGGGCCTACGAGCAGTACTTC
CASSEEKGGAYEQYF
>TRBV11-2|TRBD1|-|TRBJ2-3
TGTGCCAGCAGCTTTGGGACAGGGAGTTTCCCAGATACGCAGTATTTT
CASSFGTGSFPDTQYF
>TRBV4-1|-|-|TRBJ1-5
TGCGCCAGCAGCCAAGTAGATAGCAATCAGCCCCAGCATTTT
CASSQVDSNQPQHF
>TRBV19|-|-|TRBJ1-4
TGTGCCAGTAGTCCGGGGCTTGCAACTAATGAAAAACTGTTTTTT
CASSPGLATNEKLFF
>TRBV3-1/TRBV3-2|-|-|TRBJ2-7
TGTGCCAGCAGCCAAGAAAGATGGGGATACGAGCAGTACTTC
CASSQERWGYEQYF
>TRBV30|-|-|TRBJ1-5
TGTGCCTGGAGTGCCGTTCTAGGCCCCCAGCATTTT
CAWSAVLGPQHF
>TRBV18|TRBD1|-|TRBJ1-2
TGTGCCAGCTCACCACGACTAGGGGCCGGGACAGGGACGTCTTATGGCTACACCTTC
CASSPRLGAGTGTSYGYTF
>TRBV5-1|-|-|TRBJ1-1
TGCGCCAGCAGCTTGTATCTGGGAAGGAACACTGAAGCTTTCTTT
CASSLYLGRNTEAFF
>TRBV11-2|-|-|TRBJ1-5
TGTGCCAGCAGCTTAGATCAGGGGAGCAATCAGCCCCAGCATTTT
CASSLDQGSNQPQHF
>TRBV3-1/TRBV3-2|-|once|TRBJ1-6
TGTGCCAGCAGTCGCAAGATCGACTATAATTCACCCCTCCACTTT
CASSRKIDYNSPLHF
>TRBV10-2|TRBD1|once|TRBJ2-7
TGCGCCAGCAGTGAGTGGCAACAGGGGGCCGTTGACGAGCAGTACTTC
CASSEWQQGAVDEQYF
>TRBV18|TRBD1|-|TRBJ2-7
TGTGCCAGCTCACCCGGACAGGGGTCCTACGAGCAGTACTTC
CASSPGQGSYEQYF
>TRBV5-1|-|-|TRBJ1-4
TGCGCCAGCAGCCTGCGGGGCCGGGCCGCAGACACAGCGAATGAAAAACTGTTTTTT
CASSLRGRAADTANEKLFF
>TRBV5-6|-|-|TRBJ1-1
TGTGCCAGCAGCCCGAAAGGGGGTTCGGCTGAAGCTTTCTTT
CASSPKGGSAEAFF
>TRBV6-1|TRBD2|-|TRBJ2-1
TGTGCCAGCAGTGGCGTTGAGACTAGCGGGCTGAGCTCCTACAATGAGCAGTTCTTC
CASSGVETSGLSSYNEQFF
>TRBV3-1/TRBV3-2|-|-|TRBJ2-5
TGTGCCAGCAGTCTAGGGCAAGAGACCCAGTACTTC
CASSLGQETQYF
>TRBV6-4|-|once|TRBJ1-5
TGTGCCAGCAGCCAGAACGGGGGCAATCAGCCCCAGCATTTT
CASSQNGGNQPQHF
>TRBV7-8|TRBD1|-|TRBJ1-6
TGTGCCAGCAGCCCAGGACAGGGTGAGATTTCACCCCTCCACTTT
CASSPGQGEISPLHF